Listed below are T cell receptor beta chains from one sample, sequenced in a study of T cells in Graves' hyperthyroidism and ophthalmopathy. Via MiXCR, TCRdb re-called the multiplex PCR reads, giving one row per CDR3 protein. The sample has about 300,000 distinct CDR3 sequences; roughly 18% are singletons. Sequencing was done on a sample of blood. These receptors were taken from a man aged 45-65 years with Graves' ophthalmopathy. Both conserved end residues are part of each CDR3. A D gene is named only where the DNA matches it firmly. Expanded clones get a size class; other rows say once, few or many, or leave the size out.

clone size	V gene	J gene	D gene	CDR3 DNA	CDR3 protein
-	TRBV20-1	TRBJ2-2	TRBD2	TGCAGTGCTAGAGAAAATAGCGGGAGAACCGGGGAGCTGTTTTTT	CSARENSGRTGELFF
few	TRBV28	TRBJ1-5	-	TGTGCCAGCATCCCGGGGGGGGGGCTAAGCAATCGGCCCCAGCATTTT	CASIPGGGLSNRPQHF
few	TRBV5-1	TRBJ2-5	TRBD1	TGCGCCAGCAGTAACTACCCCGGGACAGGGAGTCGGGAGACCCAGTACTTC	CASSNYPGTGSRETQYF
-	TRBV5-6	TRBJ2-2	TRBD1	TGTGCCAGCAGCTTTACAGGGGCGAACACCGGGGAGCTGTTTTTT	CASSFTGANTGELFF
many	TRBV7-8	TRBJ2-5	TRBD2	TGTGCCAGCAGCTTAAGCCTAGCGGGTCAAGAGACCCAGTACTTC	CASSLSLAGQETQYF
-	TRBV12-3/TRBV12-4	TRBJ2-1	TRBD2	TGTGCCAGCACCGGCGGACTAGCGGCCCGCAATGAGCAGTTCTTC	CASTGGLAARNEQFF
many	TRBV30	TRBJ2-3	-	TGTGCCTGGAGTATGCTCAGGGCAGATACGCAGTATTTT	CAWSMLRADTQYF
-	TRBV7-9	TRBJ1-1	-	TGTGCCAGCAGTTCATCCAGGAACACTGAAGCTTTCTTT	CASSSSRNTEAFF
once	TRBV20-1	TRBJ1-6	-	TGCAGCGCTAGAGATGATGGGATCTCGGGTTCACCCCTCCACTTT	CSARDDGISGSPLHF
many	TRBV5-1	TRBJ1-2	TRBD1	TGCGCCAGCAGCGCCGACAGGGCCTATGGCTACACCTTC	CASSADRAYGYTF
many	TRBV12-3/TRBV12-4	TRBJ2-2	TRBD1	TGTGCCAGCAGCCTGGACAGGGCCACCGGGGAGCTGTTTTTT	CASSLDRATGELFF
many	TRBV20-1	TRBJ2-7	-	TGCAGTGCTAGTGTCGTGGGGTACGAGCAGTACTTC	CSASVVGYEQYF
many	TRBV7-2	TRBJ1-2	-	TGTGCCAGCAGCTCCCAGGGGAGCTATGGCTACACCTTC	CASSSQGSYGYTF
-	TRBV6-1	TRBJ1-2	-	TGTGCCAGCAGTGGCCGGGTTCCGGAGGGATATGGCTACACCTTC	CASSGRVPEGYGYTF
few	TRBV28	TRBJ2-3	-	TGTGCCAGCAGCTTAAAATGGACTAGCACAGATACGCAGTATTTT	CASSLKWTSTDTQYF
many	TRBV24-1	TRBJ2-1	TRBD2	TGTGCCACCAGTGATTCGTCGAGGCTAGCGGCTTTCTACAATGAGCAGTTCTTC	CATSDSSRLAAFYNEQFF
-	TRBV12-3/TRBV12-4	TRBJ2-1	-	TGTGCCAGCAGTTTCTACGGGAACCCTTACAATGAGCAGTTCTTC	CASSFYGNPYNEQFF
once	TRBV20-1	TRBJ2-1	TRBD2	TGCAGTGCTAGAATTGGGACTAGCGCCGACAATGAGCAGTTCTTC	CSARIGTSADNEQFF
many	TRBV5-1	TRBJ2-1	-	TGCGCCAGCAGCCAGAGCAGGAATGAGCAGTTCTTC	CASSQSRNEQFF
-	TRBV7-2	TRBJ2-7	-	TGTGCCAGCAGCATAATCGGGAGAACCTACGAGCAGTACTTC	CASSIIGRTYEQYF
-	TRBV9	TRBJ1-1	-	TGTGCCAGCAGCGTAAGAACTGGGGATGGGATCACTGAAGCTTTCTTT	CASSVRTGDGITEAFF
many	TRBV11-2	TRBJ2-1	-	TGTGCCAGCAGCCCCCGCCCGGTGGGGGGGGGCTTCAATGAGCAGTTCTTC	CASSPRPVGGGFNEQFF
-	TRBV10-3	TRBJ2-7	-	TGTGCCATCAGTGAGTCGGGGGACATTACCTACGAGCAGTACTTC	CAISESGDITYEQYF
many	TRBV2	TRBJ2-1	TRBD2	TGTGCCAGCAGTGAACTAGCGGGAGGGCGCAATGAGCAGTTCTTC	CASSELAGGRNEQFF
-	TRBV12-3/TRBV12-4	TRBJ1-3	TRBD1	TGTGCCAGCAAACAGACAGGGGGTGGAAACACCATATATTTT	CASKQTGGGNTIYF
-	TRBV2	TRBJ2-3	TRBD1	TGTGCCAGCAGTGAAGGGGGACAGACAGATACGCAGTATTTT	CASSEGGQTDTQYF
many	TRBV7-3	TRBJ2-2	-	TGTGCCAGCAGCTTATCTTCGAACACCGGGGAGCTGTTTTTT	CASSLSSNTGELFF
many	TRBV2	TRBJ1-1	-	TGTGCCAGCAGTGAGGAGACAGGGAACACTGAAGCTTTCTTT	CASSEETGNTEAFF
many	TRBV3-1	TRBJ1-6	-	TGTGCCAGCAGCCAAGGGACACGGGCGAATTCACCCCTCCACTTT	CASSQGTRANSPLHF
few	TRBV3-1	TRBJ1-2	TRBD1	TGTGCCAGCAGCCGGGACAGGGGCGACTATGGCTACACCTTC	CASSRDRGDYGYTF